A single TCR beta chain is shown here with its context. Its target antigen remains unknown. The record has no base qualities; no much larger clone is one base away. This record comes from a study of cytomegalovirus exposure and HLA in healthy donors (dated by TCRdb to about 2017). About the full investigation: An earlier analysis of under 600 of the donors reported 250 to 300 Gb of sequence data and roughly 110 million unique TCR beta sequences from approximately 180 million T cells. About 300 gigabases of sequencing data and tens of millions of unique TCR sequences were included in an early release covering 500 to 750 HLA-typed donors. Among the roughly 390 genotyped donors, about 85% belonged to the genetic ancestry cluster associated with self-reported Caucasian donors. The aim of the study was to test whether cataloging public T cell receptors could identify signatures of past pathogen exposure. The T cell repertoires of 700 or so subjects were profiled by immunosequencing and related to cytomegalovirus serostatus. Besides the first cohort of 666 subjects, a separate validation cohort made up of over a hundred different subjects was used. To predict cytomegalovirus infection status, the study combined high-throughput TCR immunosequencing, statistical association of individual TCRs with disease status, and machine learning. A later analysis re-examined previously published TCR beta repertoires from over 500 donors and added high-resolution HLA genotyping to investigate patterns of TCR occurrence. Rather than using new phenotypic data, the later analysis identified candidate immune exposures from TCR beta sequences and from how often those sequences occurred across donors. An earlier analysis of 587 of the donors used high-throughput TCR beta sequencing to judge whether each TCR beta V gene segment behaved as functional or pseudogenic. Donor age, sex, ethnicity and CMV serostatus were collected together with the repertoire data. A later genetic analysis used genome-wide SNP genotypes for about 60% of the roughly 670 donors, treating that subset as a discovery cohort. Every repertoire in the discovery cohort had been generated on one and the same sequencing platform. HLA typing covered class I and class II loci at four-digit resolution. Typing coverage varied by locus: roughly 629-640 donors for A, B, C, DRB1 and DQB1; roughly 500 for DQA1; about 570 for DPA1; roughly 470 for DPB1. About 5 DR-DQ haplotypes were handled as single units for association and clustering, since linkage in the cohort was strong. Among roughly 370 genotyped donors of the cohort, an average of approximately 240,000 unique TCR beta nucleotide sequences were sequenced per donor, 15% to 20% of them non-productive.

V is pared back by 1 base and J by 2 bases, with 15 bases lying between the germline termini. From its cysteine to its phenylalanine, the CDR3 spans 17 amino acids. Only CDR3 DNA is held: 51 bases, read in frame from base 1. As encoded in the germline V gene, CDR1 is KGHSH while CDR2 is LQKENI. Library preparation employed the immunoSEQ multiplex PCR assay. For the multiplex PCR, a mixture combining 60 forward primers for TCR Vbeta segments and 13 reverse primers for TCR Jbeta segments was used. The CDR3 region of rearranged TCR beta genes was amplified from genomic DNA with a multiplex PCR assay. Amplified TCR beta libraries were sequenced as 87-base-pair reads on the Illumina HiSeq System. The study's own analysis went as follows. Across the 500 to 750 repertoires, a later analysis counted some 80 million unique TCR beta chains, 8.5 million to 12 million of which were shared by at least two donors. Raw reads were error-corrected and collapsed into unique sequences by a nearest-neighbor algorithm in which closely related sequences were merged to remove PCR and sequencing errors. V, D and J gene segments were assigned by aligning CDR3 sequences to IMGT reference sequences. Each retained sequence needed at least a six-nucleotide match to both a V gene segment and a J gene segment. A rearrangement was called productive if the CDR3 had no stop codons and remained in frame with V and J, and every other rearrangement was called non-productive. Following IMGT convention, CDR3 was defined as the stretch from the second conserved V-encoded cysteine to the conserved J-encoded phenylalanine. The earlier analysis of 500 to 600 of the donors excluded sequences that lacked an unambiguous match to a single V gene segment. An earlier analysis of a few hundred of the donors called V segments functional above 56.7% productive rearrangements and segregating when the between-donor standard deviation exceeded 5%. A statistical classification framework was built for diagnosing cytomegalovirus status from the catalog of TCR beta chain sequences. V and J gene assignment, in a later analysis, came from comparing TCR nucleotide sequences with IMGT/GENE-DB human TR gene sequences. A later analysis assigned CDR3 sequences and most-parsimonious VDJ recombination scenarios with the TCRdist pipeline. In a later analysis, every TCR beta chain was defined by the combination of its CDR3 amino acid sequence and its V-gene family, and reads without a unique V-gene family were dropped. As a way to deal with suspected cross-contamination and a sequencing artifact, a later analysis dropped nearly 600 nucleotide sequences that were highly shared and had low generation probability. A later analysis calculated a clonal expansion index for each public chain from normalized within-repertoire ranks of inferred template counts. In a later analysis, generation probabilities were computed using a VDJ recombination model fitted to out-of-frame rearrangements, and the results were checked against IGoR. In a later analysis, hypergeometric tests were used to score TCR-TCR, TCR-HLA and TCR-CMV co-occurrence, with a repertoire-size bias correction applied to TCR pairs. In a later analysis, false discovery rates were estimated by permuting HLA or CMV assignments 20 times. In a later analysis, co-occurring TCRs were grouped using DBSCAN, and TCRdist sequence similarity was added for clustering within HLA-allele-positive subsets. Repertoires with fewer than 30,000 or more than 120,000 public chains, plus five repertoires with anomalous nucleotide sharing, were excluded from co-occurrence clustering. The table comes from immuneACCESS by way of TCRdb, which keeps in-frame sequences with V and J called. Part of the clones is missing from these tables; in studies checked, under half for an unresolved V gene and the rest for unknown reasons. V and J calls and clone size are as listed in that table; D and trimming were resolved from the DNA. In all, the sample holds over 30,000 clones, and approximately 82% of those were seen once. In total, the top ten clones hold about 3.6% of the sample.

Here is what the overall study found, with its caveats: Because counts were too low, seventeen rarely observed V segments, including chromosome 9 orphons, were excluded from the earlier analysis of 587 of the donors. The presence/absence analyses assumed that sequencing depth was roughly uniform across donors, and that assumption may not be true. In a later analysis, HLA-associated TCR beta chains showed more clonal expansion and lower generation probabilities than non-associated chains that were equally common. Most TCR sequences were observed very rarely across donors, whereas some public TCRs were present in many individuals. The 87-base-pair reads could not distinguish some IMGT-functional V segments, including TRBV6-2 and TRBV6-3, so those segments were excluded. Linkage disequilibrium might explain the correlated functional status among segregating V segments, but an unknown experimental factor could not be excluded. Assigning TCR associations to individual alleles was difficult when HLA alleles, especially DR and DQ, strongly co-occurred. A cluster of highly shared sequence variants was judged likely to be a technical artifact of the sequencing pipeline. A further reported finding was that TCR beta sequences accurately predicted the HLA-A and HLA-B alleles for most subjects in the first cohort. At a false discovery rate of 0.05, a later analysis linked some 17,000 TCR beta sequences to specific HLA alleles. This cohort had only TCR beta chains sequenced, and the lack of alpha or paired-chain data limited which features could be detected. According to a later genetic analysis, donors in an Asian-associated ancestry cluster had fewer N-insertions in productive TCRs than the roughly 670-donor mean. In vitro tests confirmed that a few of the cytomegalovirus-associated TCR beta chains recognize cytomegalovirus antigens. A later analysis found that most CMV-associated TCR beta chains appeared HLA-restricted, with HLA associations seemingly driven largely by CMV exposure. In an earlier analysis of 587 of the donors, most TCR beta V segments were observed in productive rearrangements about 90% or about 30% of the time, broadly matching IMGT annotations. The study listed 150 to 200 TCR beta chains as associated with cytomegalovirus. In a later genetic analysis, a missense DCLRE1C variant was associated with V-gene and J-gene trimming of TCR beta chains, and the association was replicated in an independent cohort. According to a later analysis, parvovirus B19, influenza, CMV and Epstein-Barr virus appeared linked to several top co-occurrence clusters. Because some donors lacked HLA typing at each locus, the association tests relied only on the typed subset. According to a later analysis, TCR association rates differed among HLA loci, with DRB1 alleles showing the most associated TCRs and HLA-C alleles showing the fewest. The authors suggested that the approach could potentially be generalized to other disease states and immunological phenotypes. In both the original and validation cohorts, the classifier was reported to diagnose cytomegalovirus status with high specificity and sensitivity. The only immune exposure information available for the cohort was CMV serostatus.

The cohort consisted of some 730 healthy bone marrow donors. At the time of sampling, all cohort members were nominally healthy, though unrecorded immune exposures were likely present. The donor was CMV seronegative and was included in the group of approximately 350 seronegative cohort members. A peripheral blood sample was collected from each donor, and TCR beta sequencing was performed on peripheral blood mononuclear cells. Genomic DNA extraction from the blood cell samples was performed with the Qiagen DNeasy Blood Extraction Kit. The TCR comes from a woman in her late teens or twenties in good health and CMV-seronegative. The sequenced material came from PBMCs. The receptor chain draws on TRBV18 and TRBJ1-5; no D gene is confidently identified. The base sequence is TGTGCCAGCTCACCACAGGAGGCGGGAATGGGCAATCAGCCCCAGCATTTT. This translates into CASSPQEAGMGNQPQHF.